This TCR beta chain was documented in a study of T cells after yellow fever vaccination. Findings of the study overall: The CD4 compartment and the CD8 compartment contained a small share of clonotypes in common. Clones that expanded after primary vaccination mostly reappeared after the booster (nearly 98% CD4, approximately 87% CD8).

Universal primer sites and UMIs were introduced during 5'RACE template-switching synthesis of TCR cDNA. Each CDR3 protein is one row after TCRdb ran MiXCR on the 5' RACE reads. The data show around 340,000 distinct CDR3 sequences, roughly an eighth seen once. With regard to this clonotype: Its target is not known.

The CDR3 loop spans 14 amino acids. V lost 4 bases, J lost 0 bases, and 12 bases lay in between. Germline values: CDR1 SQVTM, CDR2 ANQGSEA. The sequence derives from a man aged 18 to 35 who received the YFV17D yellow fever vaccine. Source: CD4+ T cells sorted from PBMCs, taken 15 days after the yellow fever booster vaccination. V and J are TRBV29-1 and TRBJ2-5; perhaps D is TRBD1 or TRBD2 (5 bases each). CDR3 nucleotides: TGCAGCGTTGGGGGACGGTTATACCAAGAGACCCAGTACTTC. This gives the protein CSVGGRLYQETQYF.